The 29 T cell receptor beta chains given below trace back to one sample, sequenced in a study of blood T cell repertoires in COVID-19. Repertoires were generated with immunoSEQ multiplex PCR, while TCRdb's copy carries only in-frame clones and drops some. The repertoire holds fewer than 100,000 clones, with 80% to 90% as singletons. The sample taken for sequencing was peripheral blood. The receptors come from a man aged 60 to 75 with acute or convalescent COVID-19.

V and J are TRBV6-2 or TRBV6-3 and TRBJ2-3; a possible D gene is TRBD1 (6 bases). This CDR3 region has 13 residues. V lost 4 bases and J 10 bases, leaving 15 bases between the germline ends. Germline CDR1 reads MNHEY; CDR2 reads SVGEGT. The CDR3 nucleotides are TGTGCCAGCAGTTCCCCAAGTTGGACAGCGCAGTATTTT. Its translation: CASSSPSWTAQYF.

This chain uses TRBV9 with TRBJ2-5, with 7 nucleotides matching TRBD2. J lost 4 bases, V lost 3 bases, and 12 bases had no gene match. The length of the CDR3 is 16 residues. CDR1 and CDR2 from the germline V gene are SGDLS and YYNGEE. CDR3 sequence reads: CASSAGAAGARETQYF. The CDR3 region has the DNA TGTGCCAGCAGCGCCGGGGCGGCGGGAGCTAGAGAGACCCAGTACTTC.

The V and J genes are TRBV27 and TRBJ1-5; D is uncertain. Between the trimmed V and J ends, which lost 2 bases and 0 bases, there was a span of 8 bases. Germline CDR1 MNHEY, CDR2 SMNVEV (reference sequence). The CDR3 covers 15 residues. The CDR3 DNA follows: TGTGCCAGCAGTTTACTAGGAATTAGCAATCAGCCCCAGCATTTT. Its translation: CASSLLGISNQPQHF.

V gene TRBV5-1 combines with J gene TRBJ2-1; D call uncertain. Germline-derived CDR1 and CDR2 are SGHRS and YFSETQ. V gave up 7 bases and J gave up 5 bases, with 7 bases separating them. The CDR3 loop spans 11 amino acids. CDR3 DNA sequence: TGCGCCAGCCTTCTCCACAATGAGCAGTTCTTC. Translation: CASLLHNEQFF.

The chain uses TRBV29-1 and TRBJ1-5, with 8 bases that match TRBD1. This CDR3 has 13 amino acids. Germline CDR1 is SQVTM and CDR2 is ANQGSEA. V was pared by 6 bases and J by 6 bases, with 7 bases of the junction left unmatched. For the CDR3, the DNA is TGCAGCGTCGGGACAGGACGGGGTCAGCCCCAGCATTTT. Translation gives CSVGTGRGQPQHF.

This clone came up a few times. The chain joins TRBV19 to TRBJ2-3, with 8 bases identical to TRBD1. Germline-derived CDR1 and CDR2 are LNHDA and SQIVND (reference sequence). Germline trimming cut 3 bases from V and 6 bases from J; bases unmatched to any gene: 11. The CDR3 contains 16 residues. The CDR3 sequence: CASSIRTGNNMDTQYF. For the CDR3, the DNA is TGTGCCAGTAGTATCCGGACAGGGAATAATATGGATACGCAGTATTTT.

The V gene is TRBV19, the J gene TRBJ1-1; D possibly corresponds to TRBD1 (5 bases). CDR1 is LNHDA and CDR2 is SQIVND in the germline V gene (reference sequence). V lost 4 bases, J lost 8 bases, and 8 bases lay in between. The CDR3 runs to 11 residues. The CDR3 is CASSTGLEAFF. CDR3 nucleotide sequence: TGTGCCAGTAGTACAGGGTTAGAAGCTTTCTTT.

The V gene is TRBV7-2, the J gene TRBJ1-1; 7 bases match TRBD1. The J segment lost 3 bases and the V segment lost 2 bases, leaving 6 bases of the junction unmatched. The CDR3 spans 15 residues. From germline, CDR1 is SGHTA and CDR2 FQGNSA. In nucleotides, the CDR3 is TGTGCCAGCAGCTTACGACAGGGTCACGACACTGAAGCTTTCTTT. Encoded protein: CASSLRQGHDTEAFF.

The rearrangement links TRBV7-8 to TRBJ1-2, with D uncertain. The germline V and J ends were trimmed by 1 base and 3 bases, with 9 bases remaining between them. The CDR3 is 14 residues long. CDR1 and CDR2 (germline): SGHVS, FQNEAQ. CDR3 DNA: TGTGCCAGCAGCTTAGATCCCCTTGACTATGGCTACACCTTC. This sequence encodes CASSLDPLDYGYTF.

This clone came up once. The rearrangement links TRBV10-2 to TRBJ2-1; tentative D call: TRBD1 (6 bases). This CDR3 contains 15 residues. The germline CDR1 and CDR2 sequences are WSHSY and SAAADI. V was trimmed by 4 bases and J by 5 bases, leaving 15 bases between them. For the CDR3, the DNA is TGCGCCAGCAGTGTTTTGCCGGGACAACACAATGAGCAGTTCTTC. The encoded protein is CASSVLPGQHNEQFF.

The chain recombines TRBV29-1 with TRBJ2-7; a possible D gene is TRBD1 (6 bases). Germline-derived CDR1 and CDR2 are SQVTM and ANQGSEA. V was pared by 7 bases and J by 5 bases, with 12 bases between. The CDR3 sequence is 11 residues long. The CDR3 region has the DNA TGCAGCGCCGCCCACAGGGACGAGCAGTACTTC. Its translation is CSAAHRDEQYF.

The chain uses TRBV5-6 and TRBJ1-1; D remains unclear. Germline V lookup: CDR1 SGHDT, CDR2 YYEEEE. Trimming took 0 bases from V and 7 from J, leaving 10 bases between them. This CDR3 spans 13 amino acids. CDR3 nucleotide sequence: TGTGCCAGCAGCTTGGGGGCAGGCATTGAAGCTTTCTTT. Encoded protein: CASSLGAGIEAFF. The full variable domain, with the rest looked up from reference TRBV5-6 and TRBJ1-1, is DAGVTQSPTHLIKTRGQQVTLRCSPKSGHDTVSWYQQALGQGPQFIFQYYEEEERQRGNFPDRFSGHQFPNYSSELNVNALLLGDSALYLCASSLGAGIEAFFGQGTRLTVV.

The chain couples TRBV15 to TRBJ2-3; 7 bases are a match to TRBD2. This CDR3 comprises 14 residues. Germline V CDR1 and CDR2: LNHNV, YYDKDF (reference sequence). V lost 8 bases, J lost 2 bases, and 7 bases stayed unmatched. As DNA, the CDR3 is TGTGCCACCCAAACGGGACTAAACACAGATACGCAGTATTTT. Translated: CATQTGLNTDTQYF.

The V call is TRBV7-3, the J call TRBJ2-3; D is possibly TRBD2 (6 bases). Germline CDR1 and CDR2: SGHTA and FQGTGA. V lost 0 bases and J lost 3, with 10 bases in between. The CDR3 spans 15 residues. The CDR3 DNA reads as TGTGCCAGCAGCTTAACCCCGGGAGTTACAGATACGCAGTATTTT. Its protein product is CASSLTPGVTDTQYF.

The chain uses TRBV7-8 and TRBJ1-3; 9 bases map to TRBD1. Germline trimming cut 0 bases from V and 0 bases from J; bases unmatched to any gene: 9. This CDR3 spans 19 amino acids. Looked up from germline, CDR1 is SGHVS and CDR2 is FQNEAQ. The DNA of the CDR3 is TGTGCCAGCAGCTTAGCGCGTATGGGACAGGGAGGCTCTGGAAACACCATATATTTT. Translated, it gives CASSLARMGQGGSGNTIYF.

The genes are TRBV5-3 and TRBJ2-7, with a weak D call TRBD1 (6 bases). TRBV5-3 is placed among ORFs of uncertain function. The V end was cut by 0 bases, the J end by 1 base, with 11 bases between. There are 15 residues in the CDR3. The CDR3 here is CARSLEGRGSYEQYF. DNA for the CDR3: TGTGCCAGAAGCTTGGAGGGCAGGGGTTCCTACGAGCAGTACTTC.

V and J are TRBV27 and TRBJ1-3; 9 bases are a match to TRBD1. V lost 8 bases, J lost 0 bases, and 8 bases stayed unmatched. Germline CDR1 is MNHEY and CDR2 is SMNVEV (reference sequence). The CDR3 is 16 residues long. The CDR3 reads CASRPGQGRSGNTIYF. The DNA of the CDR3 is TGTGCCAGCCGACCGGGACAGGGACGCTCTGGAAACACCATATATTTT.

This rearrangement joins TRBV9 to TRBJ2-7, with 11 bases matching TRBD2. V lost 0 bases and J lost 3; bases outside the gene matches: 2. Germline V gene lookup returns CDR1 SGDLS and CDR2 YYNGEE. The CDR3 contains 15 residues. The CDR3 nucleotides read TGTGCCAGCAGCGTAGACCTAGCGGGGGGCTACGAGCAGTACTTC. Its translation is CASSVDLAGGYEQYF.

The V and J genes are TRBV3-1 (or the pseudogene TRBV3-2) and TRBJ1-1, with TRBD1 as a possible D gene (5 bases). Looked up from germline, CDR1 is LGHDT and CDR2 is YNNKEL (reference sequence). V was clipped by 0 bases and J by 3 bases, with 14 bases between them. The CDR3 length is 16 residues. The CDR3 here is CASSQDSMWGDTEAFF. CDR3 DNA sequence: TGTGCCAGCAGCCAAGATAGTATGTGGGGGGACACTGAAGCTTTCTTT.

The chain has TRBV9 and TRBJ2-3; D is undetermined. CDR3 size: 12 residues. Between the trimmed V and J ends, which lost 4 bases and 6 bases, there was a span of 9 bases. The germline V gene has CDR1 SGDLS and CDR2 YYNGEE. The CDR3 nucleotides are TGTGCCAGCAGCTTTAACTCCGATACGCAGTATTTT. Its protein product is CASSFNSDTQYF.

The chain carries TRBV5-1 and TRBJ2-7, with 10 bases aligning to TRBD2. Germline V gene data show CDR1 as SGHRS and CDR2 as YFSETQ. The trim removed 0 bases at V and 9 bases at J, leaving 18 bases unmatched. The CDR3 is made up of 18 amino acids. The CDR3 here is CASSLDLPGVAGGPRQYF. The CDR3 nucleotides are TGCGCCAGCAGCTTGGACCTCCCGGGGGTAGCGGGAGGCCCGCGGCAGTACTTC.

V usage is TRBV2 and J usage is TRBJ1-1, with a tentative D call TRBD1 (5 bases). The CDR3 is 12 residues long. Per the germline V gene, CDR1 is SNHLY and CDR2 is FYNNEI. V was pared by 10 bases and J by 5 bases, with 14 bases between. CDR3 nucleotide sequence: TGTGCCACCCGGAGGGGTGATACTGAAGCTTTCTTT. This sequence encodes CATRRGDTEAFF.

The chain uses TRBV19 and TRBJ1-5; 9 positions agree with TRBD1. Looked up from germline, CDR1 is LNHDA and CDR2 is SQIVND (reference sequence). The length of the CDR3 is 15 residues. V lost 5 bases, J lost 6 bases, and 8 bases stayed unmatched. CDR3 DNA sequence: TGTGCCAGTAGTCCTCCGGGACAGGGAGCTCAGCCCCAGCATTTT. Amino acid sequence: CASSPPGQGAQPQHF.

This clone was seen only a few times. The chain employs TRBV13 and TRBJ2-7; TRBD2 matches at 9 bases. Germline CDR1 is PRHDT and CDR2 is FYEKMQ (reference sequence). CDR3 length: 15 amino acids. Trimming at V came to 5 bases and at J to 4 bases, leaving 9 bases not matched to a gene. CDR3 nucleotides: TGTGCCAGCAGCCCCGGAGTTAGCGGGAGTTACGAGCAGTACTTC. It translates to CASSPGVSGSYEQYF.

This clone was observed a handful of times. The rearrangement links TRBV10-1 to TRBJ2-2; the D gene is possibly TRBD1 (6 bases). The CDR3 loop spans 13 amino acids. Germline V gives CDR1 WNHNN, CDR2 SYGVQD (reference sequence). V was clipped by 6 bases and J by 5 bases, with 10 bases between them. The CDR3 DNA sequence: TGCGCCAGCAGGCACAGGGATACCGGGGAGCTGTTTTTT. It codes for CASRHRDTGELFF.

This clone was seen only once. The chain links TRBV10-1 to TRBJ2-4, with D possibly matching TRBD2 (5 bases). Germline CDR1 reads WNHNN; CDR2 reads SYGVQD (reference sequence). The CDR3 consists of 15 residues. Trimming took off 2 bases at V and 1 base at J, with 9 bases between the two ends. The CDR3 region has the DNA TGCGCCAGCAGTGAGGGCAGGAGGGCCAAAAACATTCAGTACTTC. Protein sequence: CASSEGRRAKNIQYF.

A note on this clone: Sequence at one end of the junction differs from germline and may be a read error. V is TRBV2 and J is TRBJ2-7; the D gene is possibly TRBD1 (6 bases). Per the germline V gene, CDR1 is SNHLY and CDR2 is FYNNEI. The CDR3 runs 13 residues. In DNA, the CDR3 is TGTGCCAGCAGAGCAGGGGTATCCTTCGAGCAGTACTTC. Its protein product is CASRAGVSFEQYF.

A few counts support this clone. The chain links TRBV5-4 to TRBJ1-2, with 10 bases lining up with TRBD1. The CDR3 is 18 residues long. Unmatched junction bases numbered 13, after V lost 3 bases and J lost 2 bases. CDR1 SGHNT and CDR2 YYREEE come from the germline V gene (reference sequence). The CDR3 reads CASSSGPPRDRGNYGYTF. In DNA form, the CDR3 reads TGTGCCAGCAGCTCAGGACCGCCGAGGGACAGGGGCAACTATGGCTACACCTTC.

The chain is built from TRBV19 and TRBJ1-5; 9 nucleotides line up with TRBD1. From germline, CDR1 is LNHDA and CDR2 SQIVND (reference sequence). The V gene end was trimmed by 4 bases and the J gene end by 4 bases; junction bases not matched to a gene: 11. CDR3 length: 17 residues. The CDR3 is CASSTQGQGPTNQPQHF. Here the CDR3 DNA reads TGTGCCAGTAGTACCCAAGGACAGGGGCCAACTAATCAGCCCCAGCATTTT. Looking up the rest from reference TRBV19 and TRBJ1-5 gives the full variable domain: DGGITQSPKYLFRKEGQNVTLSCEQNLNHDAMYWYRQDPGQGLRLIYYSQIVNDFQKGDIAEGYSVSREKKESFPLTVTSAQKNPTAFYLCASSTQGQGPTNQPQHFGDGTRLSIL.